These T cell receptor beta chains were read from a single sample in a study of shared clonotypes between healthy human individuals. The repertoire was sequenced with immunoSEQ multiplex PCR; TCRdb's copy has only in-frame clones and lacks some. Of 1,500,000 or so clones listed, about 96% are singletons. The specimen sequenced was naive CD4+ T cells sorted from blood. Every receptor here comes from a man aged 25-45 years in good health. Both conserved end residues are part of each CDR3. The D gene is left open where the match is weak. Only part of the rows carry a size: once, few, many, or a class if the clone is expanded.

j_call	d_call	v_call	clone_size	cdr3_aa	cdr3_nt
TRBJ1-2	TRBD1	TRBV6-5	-	CASSHFHRGPSYGYTF	TGTGCCAGCAGTCACTTCCACAGGGGGCCCTCCTATGGCTACACCTTC
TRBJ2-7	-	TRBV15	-	CATSRAGYEQYF	TGTGCCACCAGCAGAGCCGGGTACGAGCAGTACTTC
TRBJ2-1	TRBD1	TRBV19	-	CASSISGWDRMVYEQFF	TGTGCCAGTAGTATAAGCGGCTGGGACAGGATGGTATATGAGCAGTTCTTC
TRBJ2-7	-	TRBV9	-	CASSVGNSGTYEQYF	TGTGCCAGCAGCGTGGGAAATAGCGGAACCTACGAGCAGTACTTC
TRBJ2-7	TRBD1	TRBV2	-	CASSEQGVGYEQYF	TGTGCCAGCAGTGAACAGGGGGTTGGATACGAGCAGTACTTC
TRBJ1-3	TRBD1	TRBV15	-	CATSLFGTGGENSGNTIYF	TGTGCCACCAGCCTTTTTGGGACAGGGGGAGAAAACTCTGGAAACACCATATATTTT
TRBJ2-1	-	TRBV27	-	CASSLINRAIEQFF	TGTGCCAGCAGTTTAATAAATAGGGCTATCGAGCAGTTCTTC
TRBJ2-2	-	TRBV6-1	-	CASVPRSNTGELFF	TGTGCCAGCGTCCCTAGATCGAACACCGGGGAGCTGTTTTTT
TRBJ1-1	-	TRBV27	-	CASSFSARNTEAFF	TGTGCCAGCAGTTTTAGCGCCCGGAACACTGAAGCTTTCTTT
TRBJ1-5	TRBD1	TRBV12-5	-	CASGRLPGQGARKGNQPQHF	TGTGCTAGTGGACGACTCCCGGGACAGGGGGCGAGAAAAGGCAATCAGCCCCAGCATTTT
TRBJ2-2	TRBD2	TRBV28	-	CASSLAGKFTGELFF	TGTGCCAGCTCACTAGCGGGAAAGTTCACCGGGGAGCTGTTTTTT
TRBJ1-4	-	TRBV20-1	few	CSARGNEKLFF	TGCAGTGCTAGGGGGAATGAAAAACTGTTTTTT
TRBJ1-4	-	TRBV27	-	CASSPPGRVEKLFF	TGTGCCAGCAGCCCCCCGGGGCGGGTGGAAAAACTGTTTTTT
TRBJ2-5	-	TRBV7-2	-	CASSLTRGFETQYF	TGTGCCAGCAGCTTGACTAGGGGGTTCGAGACCCAGTACTTC
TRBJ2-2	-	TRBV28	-	CASSRLRGKNTGELFF	TGTGCCAGCAGTCGCCTACGGGGAAAGAACACCGGGGAGCTGTTTTTT
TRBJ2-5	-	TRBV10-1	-	CASSRGHQETQYF	TGCGCCAGCAGCCGGGGCCACCAAGAGACCCAGTACTTC
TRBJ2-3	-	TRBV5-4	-	CASSPGGGNTDTQYF	TGTGCCAGCAGCCCAGGTGGCGGTAACACAGATACGCAGTATTTT
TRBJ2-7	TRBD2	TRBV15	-	CATSRVAGGYEQYF	TGTGCCACCAGCAGAGTAGCGGGAGGGTACGAGCAGTACTTC
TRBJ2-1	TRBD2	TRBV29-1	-	CSVTRLAPYNEQFF	TGCAGCGTTACAAGACTAGCGCCCTACAATGAGCAGTTCTTC
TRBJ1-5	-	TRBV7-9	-	CASSLSRQGNQPQHF	TGTGCCAGCAGCTTATCGCGACAGGGCAATCAGCCCCAGCATTTT
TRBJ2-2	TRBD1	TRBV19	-	CASSVTGVMNTGELFF	TGTGCCAGCTCCGTCACAGGGGTTATGAACACCGGGGAGCTGTTTTTT
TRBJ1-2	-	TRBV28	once	CATTERGGYTF	TGTGCCACCACCGAACGAGGGGGCTACACCTTC
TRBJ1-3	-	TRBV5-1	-	CASSIGTEGDTIYF	TGCGCCAGCAGCATAGGGACGGAGGGCGACACCATATATTTT
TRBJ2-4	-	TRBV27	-	CALGGGRLGAKNIQYF	TGTGCCCTGGGCGGGGGCAGGCTTGGGGCCAAAAACATTCAGTACTTC
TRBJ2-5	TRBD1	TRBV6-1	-	CASSALGTALGETQYF	TGTGCCAGCAGTGCCCTCGGGACAGCCCTGGGGGAGACCCAGTACTTC
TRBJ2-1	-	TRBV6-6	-	CASRGSGYNEQFF	TGTGCCAGCAGAGGTAGCGGCTACAATGAGCAGTTCTTC
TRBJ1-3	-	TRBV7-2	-	CASSRTVGNTIYF	TGTGCCAGCAGCCGGACGGTCGGAAACACCATATATTTT
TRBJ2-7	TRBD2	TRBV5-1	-	CASSFGLADVSYEQYF	TGCGCCAGCAGCTTCGGACTAGCGGACGTATCCTACGAGCAGTACTTC
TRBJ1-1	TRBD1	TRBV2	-	CASRDYERGHTEAFF	TGTGCCAGCAGAGATTACGAGAGGGGGCACACTGAAGCTTTCTTT
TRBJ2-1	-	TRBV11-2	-	CASSLAGQSYNEQFF	TGTGCCAGCAGCTTAGCCGGACAGTCCTACAATGAGCAGTTCTTC
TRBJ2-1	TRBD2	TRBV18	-	CASSPPGSGRMYEQFF	TGTGCCAGCTCACCTCCAGGGAGCGGGAGGATGTATGAGCAGTTCTTC
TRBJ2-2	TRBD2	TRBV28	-	CASSLYWLAGVTGELFF	TGTGCCAGCAGTTTATATTGGCTAGCGGGAGTCACCGGGGAGCTGTTTTTT
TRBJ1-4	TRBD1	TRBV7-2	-	CASSLIGRGLNNEKLFF	TGTGCCAGCAGCCTGATTGGGAGGGGGCTGAATAATGAAAAACTGTTTTTT
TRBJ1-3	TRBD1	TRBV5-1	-	CASSLEDRGNTIYF	TGCGCCAGCAGCTTGGAGGACAGGGGAAACACCATATATTTT
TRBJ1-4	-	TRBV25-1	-	CASVLAGPNEKLFF	TGTGCCAGCGTCCTTGCAGGGCCTAATGAAAAACTGTTTTTT
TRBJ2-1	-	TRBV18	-	CASSPNGGVHNEQFF	TGTGCCAGCTCACCCAATGGGGGCGTCCACAATGAGCAGTTCTTC
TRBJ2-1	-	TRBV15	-	CATSRDTARNNEQFF	TGTGCCACCAGCAGAGATACTGCGAGGAACAATGAGCAGTTCTTC
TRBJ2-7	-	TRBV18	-	CASSPGLGEQYF	TGTGCCAGCTCACCGGGCTTGGGCGAGCAGTACTTC
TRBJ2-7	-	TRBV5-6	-	CASSLTWPGHLRAYEQYF	TGTGCCAGCAGCTTGACCTGGCCGGGACACCTTAGGGCCTACGAGCAGTACTTC
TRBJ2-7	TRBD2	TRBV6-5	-	CASKASGLARLEQYF	TGTGCCAGCAAGGCTAGCGGGCTAGCCCGCCTCGAGCAGTACTTC
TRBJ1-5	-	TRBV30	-	CAWSISSNQPQHF	TGTGCCTGGAGTATCTCTAGCAATCAGCCCCAGCATTTT
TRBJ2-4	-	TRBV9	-	CASREDRGLAKNIQYF	TGTGCCAGCAGGGAGGACCGGGGGCTAGCCAAAAACATTCAGTACTTC